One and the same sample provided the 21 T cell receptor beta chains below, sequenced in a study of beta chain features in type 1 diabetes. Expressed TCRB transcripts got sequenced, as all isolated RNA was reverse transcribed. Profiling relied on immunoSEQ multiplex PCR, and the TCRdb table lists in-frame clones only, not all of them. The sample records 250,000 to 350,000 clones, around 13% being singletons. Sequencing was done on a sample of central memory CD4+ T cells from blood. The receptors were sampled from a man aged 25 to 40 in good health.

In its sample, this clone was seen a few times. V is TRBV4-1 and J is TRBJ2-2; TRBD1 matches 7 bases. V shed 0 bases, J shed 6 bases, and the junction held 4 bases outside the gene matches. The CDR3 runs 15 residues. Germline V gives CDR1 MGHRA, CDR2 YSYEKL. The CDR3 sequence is CASSQEGGQAGELFF. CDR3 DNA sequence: TGCGCCAGCAGCCAAGAGGGCGGACAGGCCGGGGAGCTGTTTTTT.

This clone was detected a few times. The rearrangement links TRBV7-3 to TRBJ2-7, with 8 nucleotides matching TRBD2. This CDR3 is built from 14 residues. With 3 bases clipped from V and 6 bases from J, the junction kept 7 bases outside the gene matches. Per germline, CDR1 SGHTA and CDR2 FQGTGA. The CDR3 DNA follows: TGTGCCAGCAGCTTCACTTCCGGGAGGGGCGAGCAGTACGTC. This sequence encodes CASSFTSGRGEQYV.

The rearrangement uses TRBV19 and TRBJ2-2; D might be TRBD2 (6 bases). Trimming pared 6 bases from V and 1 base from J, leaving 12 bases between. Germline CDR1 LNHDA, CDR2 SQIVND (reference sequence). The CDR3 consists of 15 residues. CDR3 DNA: TGTGCCAGTAGGGGCGGGGCAGGGAACACCGGGGAGCTGTTTTTT. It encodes CASRGGAGNTGELFF.

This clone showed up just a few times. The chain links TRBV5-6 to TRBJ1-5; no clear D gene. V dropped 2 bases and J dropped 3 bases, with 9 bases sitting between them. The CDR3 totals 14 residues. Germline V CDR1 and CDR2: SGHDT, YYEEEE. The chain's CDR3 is CASSLRAINQPQHF. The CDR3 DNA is TGTGCCAGCAGCTTACGGGCTATCAATCAGCCCCAGCATTTT.

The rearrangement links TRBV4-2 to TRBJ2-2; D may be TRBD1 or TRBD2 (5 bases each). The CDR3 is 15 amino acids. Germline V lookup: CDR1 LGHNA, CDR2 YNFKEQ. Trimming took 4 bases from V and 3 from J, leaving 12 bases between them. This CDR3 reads CASSRLGPDTGELFF. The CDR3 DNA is TGTGCCAGCAGCCGCCTGGGACCAGACACCGGGGAGCTGTTTTTT.

The CDR3 is CASSEEGGRYQPQHF. The CDR3 DNA reads TGTGCCAGCAGTGAAGAGGGTGGGAGGTATCAGCCCCAGCATTTT. The chain uses TRBV6-1 and TRBJ1-5; D is unresolved. Deletions cut 1 base from V and 5 bases from J, with 12 bases between. Germline CDR1 MNHNS, CDR2 SASEGT. This CDR3 is 15 amino acids long.

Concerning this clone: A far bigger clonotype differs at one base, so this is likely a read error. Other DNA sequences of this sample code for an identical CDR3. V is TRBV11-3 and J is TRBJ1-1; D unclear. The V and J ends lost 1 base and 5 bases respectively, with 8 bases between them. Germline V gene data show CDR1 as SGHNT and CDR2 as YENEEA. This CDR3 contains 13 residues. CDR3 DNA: TGTGCCAGCAGCTTAGGGACGGGGACTGAAGCTTTCTTT. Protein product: CASSLGTGTEAFF.

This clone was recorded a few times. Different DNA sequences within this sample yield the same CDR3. In nucleotides, the CDR3 is TGTGCCAGCAGCTTGGGACTAGTGGAGACCCAGTACTTC. Its translation is CASSLGLVETQYF. This chain connects TRBV7-9 to TRBJ2-5; 8 nucleotides match TRBD2. Germline CDR1 is SEHNR and CDR2 is FQNEAQ (reference sequence). CDR3 length: 13 residues. V dropped 3 bases and J dropped 5; count of bases not matched to a gene: 2.

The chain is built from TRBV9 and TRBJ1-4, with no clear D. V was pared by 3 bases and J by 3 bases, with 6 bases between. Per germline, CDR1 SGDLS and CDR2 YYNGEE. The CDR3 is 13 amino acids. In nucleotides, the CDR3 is TGTGCCAGCAGCGGGGGAGCTAATGAAAAACTGTTTTTT. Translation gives CASSGGANEKLFF.

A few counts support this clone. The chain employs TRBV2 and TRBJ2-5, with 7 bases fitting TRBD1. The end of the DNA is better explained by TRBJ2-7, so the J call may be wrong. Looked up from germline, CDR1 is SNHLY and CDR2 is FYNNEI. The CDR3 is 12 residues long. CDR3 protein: CASSDRAVEQYF. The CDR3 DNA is TGTGCCAGCTCCGACAGGGCCGTCGAGCAGTACTTC.

The CDR3 here is CASSLKGRGTEAFF. The CDR3, as DNA: TGTGCCAGCAGTTTGAAGGGTAGAGGAACTGAAGCTTTCTTT. This sequence joins TRBV27 and TRBJ1-1; D gene uncertain. Germline CDR1 is MNHEY and CDR2 is SMNVEV (reference sequence). The CDR3 totals 14 residues. V lost 3 bases, J lost 5 bases, and 13 bases lay in between.

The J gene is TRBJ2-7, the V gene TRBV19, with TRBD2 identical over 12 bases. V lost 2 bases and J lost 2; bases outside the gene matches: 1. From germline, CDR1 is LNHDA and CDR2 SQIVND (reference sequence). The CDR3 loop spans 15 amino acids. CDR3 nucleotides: TGTGCCAGTAGTATAAGGACTAGCGGGACCTACGAGCAGTACTTC. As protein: CASSIRTSGTYEQYF.

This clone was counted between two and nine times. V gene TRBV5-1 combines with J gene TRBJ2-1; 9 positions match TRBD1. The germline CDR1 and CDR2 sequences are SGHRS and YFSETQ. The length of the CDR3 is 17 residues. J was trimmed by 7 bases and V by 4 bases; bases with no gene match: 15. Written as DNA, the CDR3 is TGCGCCAGCAGCCCCCACGGCATCCGGGACAGGGAGAATGAGCAGTTCTTC. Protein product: CASSPHGIRDRENEQFF.

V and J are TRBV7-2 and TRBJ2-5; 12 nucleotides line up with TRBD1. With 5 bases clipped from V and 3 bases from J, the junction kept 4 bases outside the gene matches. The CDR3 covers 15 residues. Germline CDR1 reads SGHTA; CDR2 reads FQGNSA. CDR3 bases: TGTGCCAGCAGCCAAGGGACAGGGGGCGAAGAGACCCAGTACTTC. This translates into CASSQGTGGEETQYF.

The CDR3 protein is CASSLGRSQFYGYTF. For the CDR3, the DNA is TGTGCCAGCAGCTTAGGTAGAAGCCAGTTTTATGGCTACACCTTC. The chain uses TRBV7-2 and TRBJ1-2; D is uncertain. CDR1 is SGHTA and CDR2 is FQGNSA in the germline V gene. Trimming stripped 1 base from V and 5 bases from J, with 14 bases between. The CDR3 has 15 amino acids. The full variable domain, rest sourced from reference TRBV7-2 and TRBJ1-2, is GAGVSQSPSNKVTEKGKDVELRCDPISGHTALYWYRQSLGQGLEFLIYFQGNSAPDKSGLPSDRFSAERTGGSVSTLTIQRTQQEDSAVYLCASSLGRSQFYGYTFGSGTRLTVV.

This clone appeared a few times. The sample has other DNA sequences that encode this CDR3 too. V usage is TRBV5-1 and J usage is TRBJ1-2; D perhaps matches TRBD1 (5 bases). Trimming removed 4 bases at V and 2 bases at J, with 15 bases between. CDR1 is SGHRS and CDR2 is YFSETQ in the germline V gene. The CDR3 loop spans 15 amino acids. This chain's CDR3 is CASSPGDGGNYGYTF. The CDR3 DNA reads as TGCGCCAGCAGCCCCGGGGACGGGGGAAACTATGGCTACACCTTC.

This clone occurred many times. CDR3 loop: CASSQGRNYEQYV. The CDR3 DNA is TGTGCCAGCTCACAAGGACGGAATTACGAGCAGTACGTC. The chain links TRBV18 to TRBJ2-7; D is ambiguous. V was shortened by 4 bases and J by 4 bases, with 11 bases between the two germline ends. This CDR3 is built from 13 residues. The germline V gene has CDR1 KGHSH and CDR2 LQKENI.

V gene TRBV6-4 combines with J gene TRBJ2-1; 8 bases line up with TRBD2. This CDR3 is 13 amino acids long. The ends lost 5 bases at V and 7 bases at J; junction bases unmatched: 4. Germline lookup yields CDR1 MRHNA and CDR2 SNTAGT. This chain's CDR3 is CASSTSGGNEQFF. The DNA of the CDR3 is TGTGCCAGCAGTACCAGCGGGGGAAATGAGCAGTTCTTC.

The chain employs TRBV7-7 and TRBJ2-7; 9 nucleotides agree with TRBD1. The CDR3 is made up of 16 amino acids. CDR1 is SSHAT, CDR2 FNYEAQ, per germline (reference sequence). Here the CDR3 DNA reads TGTGCTAGCAGCTCCGGAGGGACAGGGTACTCCTACGAGCAGTACGTC. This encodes CASSSGGTGYSYEQYV.

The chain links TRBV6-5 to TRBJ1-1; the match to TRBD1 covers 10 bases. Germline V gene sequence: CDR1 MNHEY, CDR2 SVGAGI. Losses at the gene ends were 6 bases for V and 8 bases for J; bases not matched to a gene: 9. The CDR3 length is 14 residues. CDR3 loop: CASSRKTGGVEAFF. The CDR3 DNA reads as TGTGCCAGCAGCCGTAAGACAGGGGGCGTCGAAGCTTTCTTT.

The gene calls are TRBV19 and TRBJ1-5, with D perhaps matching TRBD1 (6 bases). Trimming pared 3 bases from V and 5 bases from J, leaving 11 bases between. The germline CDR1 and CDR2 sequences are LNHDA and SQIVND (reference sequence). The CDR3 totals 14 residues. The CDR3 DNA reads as TGTGCCAGTAGTATGCCCCAGGGGTATCAGCCCCAGCATTTT. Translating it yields CASSMPQGYQPQHF.